Presented here are 9 T cell receptor beta chains from one specimen sequenced in a study of post-analysis software for immune sequencing data. Findings of the study overall: Five TRBV segments, including TRBV5-6, TRBV5-1 and TRBV20-1, were more frequent in patients than controls.

Each TCR beta cDNA library carried unique molecular identifiers. Using its own MiXCR run on the PCR reads, TCRdb lists one record per CDR3 protein. The table records a few hundred thousand distinct CDR3 sequences, approximately 38% of them present only once. These TCRs' antigens remain unknown. The sequenced material came from blood. All receptors derive from a girl between 5 and 17 years old with multiple sclerosis.

The rearrangement joins TRBV12-3 or TRBV12-4 to TRBJ1-5; tentative D call: TRBD1 (6 bases). V was trimmed by 8 bases and J by 6 bases, leaving 32 bases between them. This CDR3 has 19 amino acids. CDR3 DNA: TGTGCCAGCCTGGGGGCCCGGGACAACCAGGTTGGGGCCAGTCAGCCCCAGCATTTT. Translation gives CASLGARDNQVGASQPQHF.

This clonotype was seen a few times. This chain uses TRBV6-5 with TRBJ2-6; TRBD1 aligns across 10 bases. The CDR3 length is 14 residues. V shed 10 bases, J shed 8 bases, and the junction held 8 bases outside the gene matches. The germline gives CDR1 MNHEY, CDR2 SVGAGI. For the CDR3, the DNA is TGTGCCACCACGAGGACAGGGGGTACCAACGTCCTGACTTTC. Amino acid sequence: CATTRTGGTNVLTF.

This clonotype was observed a few times. This chain connects TRBV12-3 or TRBV12-4 to TRBJ1-1, with D possibly being TRBD1 (5 bases). V lost 5 bases and J 7 bases, leaving 11 bases between the germline ends. The CDR3 is 12 amino acids. CDR3 region: CASSSDSNEAFF. DNA of the CDR3: TGTGCCAGCAGTAGCGACAGCAATGAAGCTTTCTTT.

The chain links TRBV11-2 to TRBJ2-4; 7 bases are a match to TRBD2. The CDR3 is 13 residues long. Germline trimming cut 5 bases from V and 9 bases from J; bases unmatched to any gene: 7. Germline V gives CDR1 SGHAT, CDR2 FQNNGV. For the CDR3, the DNA is TGTGCCAGCAGCCAAAGCCCGGGGGGCATTCAGTACTTC. This sequence encodes CASSQSPGGIQYF.

The rearrangement joins TRBV6-6 to TRBJ2-5; D is possibly TRBD1 (5 bases). The CDR3 runs 12 residues. Germline V gives CDR1 MNHNY, CDR2 SVGAGI (reference sequence). Trimming pared 4 bases from V and 11 bases from J, leaving 14 bases between. For the CDR3, the DNA is TGTGCCAGCAGTTCAGGGCTTTTAGAACAGTACTTC. The encoded protein is CASSSGLLEQYF.

The J gene is TRBJ2-5, the V gene TRBV7-2; D is ambiguous. CDR3 size: 16 residues. The V end lost 0 bases, the J end lost 5 bases, and 16 bases lay between the germline ends. Germline V gene data show CDR1 as SGHTA and CDR2 as FQGNSA. In DNA, the CDR3 is TGTGCCAGCAGCTTAGCCGTCCTGACATCCAGGGAGACCCAGTACTTC. Its translation: CASSLAVLTSRETQYF. Looking up the rest from reference TRBV7-2 and TRBJ2-5 gives the full variable domain: GAGVSQSPSNKVTEKGKDVELRCDPISGHTALYWYRQSLGQGLEFLIYFQGNSAPDKSGLPSDRFSAERTGGSVSTLTIQRTQQEDSAVYLCASSLAVLTSRETQYFGPGTRLLVL.

The CDR3 is CSARGAGNYGYTF. DNA of the CDR3: TGCAGTGCTAGGGGGGCCGGTAACTATGGCTACACCTTC. This chain links TRBV20-1 with TRBJ1-2, with D possibly TRBD1 on 6 matching bases. The CDR3 spans 13 residues. Trimming cost V 3 bases and J 1 base, with 9 bases left between them. The germline gives CDR1 DFQATT, CDR2 SNEGSKA (reference sequence).

The chain uses TRBV6-1 and TRBJ2-3; 9 bases map to TRBD2. V trimming: 5 bases; J trimming: 0 bases; junction bases outside the gene matches: 12. CDR3 length: 18 amino acids. Germline-derived CDR1 and CDR2 are MNHNS and SASEGT. This CDR3 reads CASSQTSGILYSTDTQYF. CDR3 nucleotide sequence: TGTGCCAGCAGTCAGACTAGCGGAATACTCTATAGCACAGATACGCAGTATTTT.

V is TRBV7-2 and J is TRBJ2-1; TRBD2 matches 8 bases. CDR3 length: 15 residues. J lost 5 bases, V lost 1 base, and 4 bases had no gene match. Germline V gene sequence: CDR1 SGHTA, CDR2 FQGNSA. CDR3 coding DNA: TGTGCCAGCAGCTTAGGCGGGGGGCTCCACAATGAGCAGTTCTTC. It codes for CASSLGGGLHNEQFF.